These T cell receptor beta chains were read from a single sample in a study of blood T cell repertoires in COVID-19. TCRdb's copy holds only in-frame clones and misses some; the assay was immunoSEQ multiplex PCR. The data show tens of thousands of clones, roughly 77% seen once. Sequencing used peripheral blood. The receptors come from a man in his forties or fifties with active or convalescent COVID-19. Each CDR3 is given with its conserved first and last residue. A D gene is named only where the DNA matches it firmly. A clone size is listed for some rows: how often the clone was seen (once, few, many), or a class if it is expanded.

abundance | d_gene | j_gene | v_gene | CDR3nt | CDR3aa
NA | TRBD1 | TRBJ1-4 | TRBV5-1 | TGCGCCAGCAGCTTGGCCGGGACAGAGTTCGAAAAACTGTTTTTT | CASSLAGTEFEKLFF
NA | TRBD2 | TRBJ2-7 | TRBV30 | TGTGCCTGGAACGGGGGGTATAACGAGCAGTACTTC | CAWNGGYNEQYF
NA | TRBD1 | TRBJ1-1 | TRBV20-1 | TGCAGTGCTGGGACAGGACTTGAAGCTTTCTTT | CSAGTGLEAFF
few | TRBD1 | TRBJ1-1 | TRBV2 | TGTGCCAGCAGCCGGACAGGGACGACCTGGAACACTGAAGCTTTCTTT | CASSRTGTTWNTEAFF
NA | TRBD1 | TRBJ2-3 | TRBV4-1 | TGCGCCAGCAGCCGACCCATCAGGGGGAGAGACACAGATACGCAGTATTTT | CASSRPIRGRDTDTQYF
NA | NA | TRBJ1-2 | TRBV12-3/TRBV12-4 | TGTGCCAGCAGTCTCGAGGCCCATGGCTACACCTTC | CASSLEAHGYTF
NA | TRBD1 | TRBJ2-7 | TRBV5-4 | TGTGCCAGCAGCTTGCGCTACAGGGGTCCCTACGAGCAGTACTTC | CASSLRYRGPYEQYF
few | TRBD2 | TRBJ2-3 | TRBV5-1 | TGCGCCAGCAGCTTGGGAACTAGCGGGCTCGCAGATACGCAGTATTTT | CASSLGTSGLADTQYF
NA | NA | TRBJ2-2 | TRBV29-1 | TGCAGCGCCCGCGGCCCCCCGAACACCGGGGAGCTGTTTTTT | CSARGPPNTGELFF
NA | NA | TRBJ2-6 | TRBV6-4 | TGTGCCAGCAGTTCAGGGTTTGGGGCCAACGTCCTGACTTTC | CASSSGFGANVLTF
NA | NA | TRBJ2-1 | TRBV5-5 | TGTGCCAGCAGCTGGGGCAGAGTGGAGCAGTTCTTC | CASSWGRVEQFF
NA | NA | TRBJ1-2 | TRBV5-5 | TGTGCCAGCAGCTTGGCAGGGTTTAACTATGGCTACACCTTC | CASSLAGFNYGYTF
NA | NA | TRBJ2-5 | TRBV5-4 | TGTGCCAGCAGTCGGAGCGGCGGGGAGACCCAGTACTTC | CASSRSGGETQYF
NA | TRBD2 | TRBJ2-5 | TRBV7-2 | TGTGCCAGCAGCCCCGGGACTAGCATCCGGGAGACCCAGTACTTC | CASSPGTSIRETQYF
NA | NA | TRBJ1-2 | TRBV19 | TGTGCCAGTAGTATCAACCAGGGGAACTATGGCTACACCTTC | CASSINQGNYGYTF
NA | TRBD1 | TRBJ2-3 | TRBV6-2/TRBV6-3 | TGTGCCAGCAGTAAGGGGGACAGACACACAGATACGCAGTATTTT | CASSKGDRHTDTQYF
NA | NA | TRBJ2-5 | TRBV30 | TGTGCCTGGAGTAGGGGTCTAACAGGGCAAGAGACCCAGTACTTC | CAWSRGLTGQETQYF
NA | TRBD2 | TRBJ2-1 | TRBV19 | TGTGCCAGTAGCCGACTAGCGGGGGGGCAAAGGGGCCGCGATGAGCAGTTCTTC | CASSRLAGGQRGRDEQFF
NA | TRBD2 | TRBJ2-1 | TRBV7-2 | TGTGCCAGCAGCTTAACGGCGGGGGGGCGGAATGAGCAGTTCTTC | CASSLTAGGRNEQFF
NA | TRBD2 | TRBJ2-3 | TRBV5-5 | TGTGCCAGCAGCTTGGTGATAGCGGGGGGCGGCACAGATACGCAGTATTTT | CASSLVIAGGGTDTQYF
NA | TRBD2 | TRBJ2-1 | TRBV6-5 | TGTGCCAGCAGTTACGGAGCGGGGGGGCGAAATGAGCAGTTCTTC | CASSYGAGGRNEQFF
once | NA | TRBJ2-2 | TRBV5-4 | TGTGCCAGCAGCTTGCTTCCTGGACAGAGATGGGATCCCGGGGAGCTGTTTTTT | CASSLLPGQRWDPGELFF
NA | NA | TRBJ1-2 | TRBV9 | TGTGCCAGCAGCCCGACGGGGGGGCTTAACTATGGCTACACCTTC | CASSPTGGLNYGYTF
NA | TRBD2 | TRBJ2-3 | TRBV5-4 | TGTGCCAGCAGCCTCCCCCTGGCGGGGGGGCTCGCAGATACGCAGTATTTT | CASSLPLAGGLADTQYF
NA | TRBD1 | TRBJ2-1 | TRBV25-1 | TGTGCCAGCAGTGGGACGGACAGGGGTCTACGGAATGAGCAGTTCTTC | CASSGTDRGLRNEQFF
NA | TRBD1 | TRBJ2-3 | TRBV9 | TGTGCCAGCTCACGTAGGGGGCTTGGCACAGATACGCAGTATTTT | CASSRRGLGTDTQYF
NA | NA | TRBJ1-4 | TRBV7-2 | TGTGCCAGCAGAAGCAGACAGGCCCGGGTGAATGAAAAACTGTTTTTT | CASRSRQARVNEKLFF
NA | NA | TRBJ1-5 | TRBV20-1 | TGCAGTGCCCCGGAGCGTGAACAGCATTTT | CSAPEREQHF